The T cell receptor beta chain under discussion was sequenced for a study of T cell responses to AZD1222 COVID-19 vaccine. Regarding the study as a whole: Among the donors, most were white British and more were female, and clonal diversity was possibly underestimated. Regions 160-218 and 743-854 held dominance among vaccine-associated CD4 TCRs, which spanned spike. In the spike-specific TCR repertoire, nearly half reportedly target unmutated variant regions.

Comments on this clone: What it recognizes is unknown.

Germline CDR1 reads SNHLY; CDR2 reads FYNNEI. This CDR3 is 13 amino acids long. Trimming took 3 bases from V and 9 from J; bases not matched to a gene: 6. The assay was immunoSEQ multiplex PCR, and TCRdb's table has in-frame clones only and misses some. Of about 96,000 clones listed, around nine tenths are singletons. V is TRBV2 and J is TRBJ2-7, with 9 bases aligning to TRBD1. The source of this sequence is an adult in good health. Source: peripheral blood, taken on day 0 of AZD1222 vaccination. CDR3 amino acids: CASSDGQGLGQYF. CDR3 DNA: TGTGCCAGCAGTGACGGACAGGGGCTAGGGCAGTACTTC.